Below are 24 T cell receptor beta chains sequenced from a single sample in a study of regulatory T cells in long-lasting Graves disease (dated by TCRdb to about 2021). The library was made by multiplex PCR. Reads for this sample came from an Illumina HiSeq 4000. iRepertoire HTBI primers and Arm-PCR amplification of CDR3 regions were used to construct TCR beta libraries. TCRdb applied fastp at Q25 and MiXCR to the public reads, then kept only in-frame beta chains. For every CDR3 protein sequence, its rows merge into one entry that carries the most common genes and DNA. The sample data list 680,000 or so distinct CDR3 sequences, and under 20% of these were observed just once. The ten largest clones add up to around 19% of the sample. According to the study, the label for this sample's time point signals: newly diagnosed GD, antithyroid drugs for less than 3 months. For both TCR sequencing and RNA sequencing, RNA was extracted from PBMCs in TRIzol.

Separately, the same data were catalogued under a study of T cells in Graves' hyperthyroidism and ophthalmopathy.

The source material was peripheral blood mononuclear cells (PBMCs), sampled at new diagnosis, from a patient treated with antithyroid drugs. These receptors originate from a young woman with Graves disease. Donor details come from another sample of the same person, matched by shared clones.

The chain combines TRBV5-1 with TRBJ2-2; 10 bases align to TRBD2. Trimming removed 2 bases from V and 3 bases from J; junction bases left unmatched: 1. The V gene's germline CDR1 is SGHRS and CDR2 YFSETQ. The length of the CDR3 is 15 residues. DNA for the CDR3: TGCGCCAGCAGCTTAGCGGGAGGGGACACCGGGGAGCTGTTTTTT. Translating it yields CASSLAGGDTGELFF.

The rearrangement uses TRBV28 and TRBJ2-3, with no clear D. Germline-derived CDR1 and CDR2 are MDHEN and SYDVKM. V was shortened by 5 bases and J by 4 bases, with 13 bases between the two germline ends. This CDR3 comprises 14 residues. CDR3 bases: TGTGCCAGCAGTCCCCCCTCAGAAGCAGATACGCAGTATTTT. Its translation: CASSPPSEADTQYF.

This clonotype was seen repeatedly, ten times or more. CDR3 nucleotide sequence: TGTGCCACCAGTGATCAGACAGGGAAGGAGCAGTACTTC. Translated, it gives CATSDQTGKEQYF. The rearrangement links TRBV24-1 to TRBJ2-7, with TRBD1 matching over 7 bases. Germline CDR1 and CDR2: KGHDR and SFDVKD. CDR3 length: 13 amino acids. V lost 3 bases to trimming and J lost 7 bases; unmatched junction nucleotides: 5.

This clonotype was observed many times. This CDR3 is CASSAQPQGAATGELFF. CDR3 in DNA: TGTGCCAGCAGTGCGCAACCTCAGGGGGCGGCCACCGGGGAGCTGTTTTTT. The chain combines TRBV28 with TRBJ2-2; 8 positions match TRBD1. The CDR3 contains 17 residues. Germline values: CDR1 MDHEN, CDR2 SYDVKM. With V trimmed by 5 bases and J by 4 bases, 12 bases remained unmatched.

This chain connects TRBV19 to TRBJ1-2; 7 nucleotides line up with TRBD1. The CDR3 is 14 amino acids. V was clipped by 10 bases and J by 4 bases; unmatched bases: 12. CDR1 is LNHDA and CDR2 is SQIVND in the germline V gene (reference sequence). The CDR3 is CATTKTGTAYGYTF. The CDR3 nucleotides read TGTGCCACCACCAAAACCGGGACAGCCTATGGCTACACCTTC. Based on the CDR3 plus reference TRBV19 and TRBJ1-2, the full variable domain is DGGITQSPKYLFRKEGQNVTLSCEQNLNHDAMYWYRQDPGQGLRLIYYSQIVNDFQKGDIAEGYSVSREKKESFPLTVTSAQKNPTAFYLCATTKTGTAYGYTFGSGTRLTVV.

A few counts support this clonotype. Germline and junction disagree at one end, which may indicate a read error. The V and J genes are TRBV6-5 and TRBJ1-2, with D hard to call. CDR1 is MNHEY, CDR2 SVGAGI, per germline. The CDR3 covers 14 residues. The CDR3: CANSYSWGNYGYTF. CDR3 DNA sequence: TGTGCCAACAGTTACAGCTGGGGTAACTATGGCTACACCTTC.

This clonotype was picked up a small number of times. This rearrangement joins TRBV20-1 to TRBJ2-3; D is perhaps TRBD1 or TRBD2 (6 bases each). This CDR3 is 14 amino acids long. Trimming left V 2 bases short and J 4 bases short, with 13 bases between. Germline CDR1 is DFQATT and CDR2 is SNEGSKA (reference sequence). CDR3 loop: CSARFGGQADTQYF. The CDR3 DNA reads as TGCAGTGCTAGATTTGGGGGGCAGGCAGATACGCAGTATTTT.

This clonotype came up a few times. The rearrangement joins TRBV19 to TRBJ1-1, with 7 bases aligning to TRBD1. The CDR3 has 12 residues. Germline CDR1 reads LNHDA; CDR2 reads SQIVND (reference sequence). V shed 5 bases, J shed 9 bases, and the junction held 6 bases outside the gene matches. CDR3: CASSRGGQKAFF. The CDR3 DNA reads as TGTGCCAGTAGTCGGGGGGGACAGAAAGCTTTCTTT.

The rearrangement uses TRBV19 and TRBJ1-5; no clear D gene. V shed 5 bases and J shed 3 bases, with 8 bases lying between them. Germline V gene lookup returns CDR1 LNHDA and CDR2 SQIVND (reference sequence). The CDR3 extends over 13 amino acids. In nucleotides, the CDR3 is TGTGCCAGTAGTCCCCTGGACAATCAGCCCCAGCATTTT. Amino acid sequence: CASSPLDNQPQHF.

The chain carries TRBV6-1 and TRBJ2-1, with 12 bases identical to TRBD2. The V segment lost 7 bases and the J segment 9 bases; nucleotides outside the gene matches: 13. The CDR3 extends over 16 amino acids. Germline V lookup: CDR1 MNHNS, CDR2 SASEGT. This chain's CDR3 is CASNYGETSGRGEQFF. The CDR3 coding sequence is TGTGCCAGCAACTATGGGGAGACTAGCGGGAGAGGTGAGCAGTTCTTC.

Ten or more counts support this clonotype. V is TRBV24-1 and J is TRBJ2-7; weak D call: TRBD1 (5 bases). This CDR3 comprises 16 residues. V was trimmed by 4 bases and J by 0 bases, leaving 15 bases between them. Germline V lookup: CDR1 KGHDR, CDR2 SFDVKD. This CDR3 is CATSDPTGPRSYEQYF. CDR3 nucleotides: TGTGCCACCAGTGACCCAACAGGTCCTCGCTCCTACGAGCAGTACTTC.

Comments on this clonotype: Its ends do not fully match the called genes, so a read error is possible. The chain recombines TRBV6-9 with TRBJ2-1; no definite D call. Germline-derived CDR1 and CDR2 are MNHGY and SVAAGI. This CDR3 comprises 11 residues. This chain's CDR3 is CASSPLGGFFF. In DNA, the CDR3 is TGCGCCAGCAGTCCTCTTGGCGGATTTTTCTTC.

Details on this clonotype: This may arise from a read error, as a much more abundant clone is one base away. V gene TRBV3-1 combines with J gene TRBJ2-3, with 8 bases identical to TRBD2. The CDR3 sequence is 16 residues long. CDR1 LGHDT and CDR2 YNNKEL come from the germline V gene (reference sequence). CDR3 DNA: TGTGCCAGCAGCCAAGATAGGCTAGCGGGCACAGATAAGCAGTATTTT. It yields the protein CASSQDRLAGTDKQYF.

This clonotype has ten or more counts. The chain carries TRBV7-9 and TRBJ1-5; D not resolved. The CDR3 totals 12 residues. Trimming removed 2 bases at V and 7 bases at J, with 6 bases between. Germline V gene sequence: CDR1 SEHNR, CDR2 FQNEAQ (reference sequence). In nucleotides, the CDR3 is TGTGCCAGCAGCTTATTAGGGCAGCCCCAGCATTTT. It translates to CASSLLGQPQHF.

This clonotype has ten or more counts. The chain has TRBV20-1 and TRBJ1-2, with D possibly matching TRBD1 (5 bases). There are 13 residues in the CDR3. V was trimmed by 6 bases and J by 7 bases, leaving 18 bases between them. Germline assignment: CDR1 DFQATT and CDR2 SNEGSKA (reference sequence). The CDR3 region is CSAVPGGSFGYTF. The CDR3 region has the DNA TGCAGTGCCGTCCCGGGGGGTTCCTTTGGCTACACCTTC.

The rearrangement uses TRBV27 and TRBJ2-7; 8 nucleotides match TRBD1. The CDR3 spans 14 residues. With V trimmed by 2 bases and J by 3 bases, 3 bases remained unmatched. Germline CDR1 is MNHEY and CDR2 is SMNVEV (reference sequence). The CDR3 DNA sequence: TGTGCCAGCAGTTTAATGGGACAGGACTACGAGCAGTACTTC. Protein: CASSLMGQDYEQYF.

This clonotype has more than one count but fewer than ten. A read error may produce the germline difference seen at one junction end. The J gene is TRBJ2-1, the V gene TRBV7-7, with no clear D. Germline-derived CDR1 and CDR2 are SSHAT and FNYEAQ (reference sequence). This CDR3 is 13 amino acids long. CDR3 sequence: CASSVSSFNEQFF. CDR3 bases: TGTGCTAGCAGCGTATCTAGTTTCAATGAGCAGTTCTTC.

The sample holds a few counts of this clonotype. The CDR3 loop reads CASSQRTGTYASQYF. CDR3 DNA sequence: TGTGCCAGCAGCCAACGGACAGGGACATATGCATCGCAGTATTTT. This rearrangement joins TRBV7-2 to TRBJ2-3; TRBD1 matches 8 bases. V gave up 5 bases and J gave up 10 bases; unmatched junction bases: 14. Germline V gene lookup returns CDR1 SGHTA and CDR2 FQGNSA. The CDR3 loop spans 15 amino acids.

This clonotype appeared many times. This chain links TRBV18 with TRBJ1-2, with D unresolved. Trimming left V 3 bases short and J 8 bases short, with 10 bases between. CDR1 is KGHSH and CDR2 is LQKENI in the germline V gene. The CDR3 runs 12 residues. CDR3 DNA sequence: TGTGCCAGCTCACCCACTCCCCCAGGCTACACCTTC. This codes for CASSPTPPGYTF.

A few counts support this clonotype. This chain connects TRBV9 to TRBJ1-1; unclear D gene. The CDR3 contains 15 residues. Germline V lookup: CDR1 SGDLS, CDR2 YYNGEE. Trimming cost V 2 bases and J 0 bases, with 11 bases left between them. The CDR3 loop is CASSVSSSMNTEAFF. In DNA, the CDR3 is TGTGCCAGCAGCGTGAGCAGTAGCATGAACACTGAAGCTTTCTTT.

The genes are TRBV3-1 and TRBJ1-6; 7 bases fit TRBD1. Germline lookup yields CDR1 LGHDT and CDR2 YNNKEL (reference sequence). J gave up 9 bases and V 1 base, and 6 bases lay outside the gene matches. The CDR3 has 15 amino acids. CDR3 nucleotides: TGTGCCAGCAGCCAAGGAACAGGGGAAAGTTCACCCCTCCACTTT. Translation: CASSQGTGESSPLHF. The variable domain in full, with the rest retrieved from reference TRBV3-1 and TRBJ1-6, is DTAVSQTPKYLVTQMGNDKSIKCEQNLGHDTMYWYKQDSKKFLKIMFSYNNKELIINETVPNRFSPKSPDKAHLNLHINSLELGDSAVYFCASSQGTGESSPLHFGNGTRLTVT.

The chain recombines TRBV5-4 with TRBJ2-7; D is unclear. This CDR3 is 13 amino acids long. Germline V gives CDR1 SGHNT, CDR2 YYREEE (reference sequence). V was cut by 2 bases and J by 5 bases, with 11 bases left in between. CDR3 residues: CASSFVPQHEQYF. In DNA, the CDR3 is TGTGCCAGCAGCTTTGTGCCGCAGCACGAGCAGTACTTC.

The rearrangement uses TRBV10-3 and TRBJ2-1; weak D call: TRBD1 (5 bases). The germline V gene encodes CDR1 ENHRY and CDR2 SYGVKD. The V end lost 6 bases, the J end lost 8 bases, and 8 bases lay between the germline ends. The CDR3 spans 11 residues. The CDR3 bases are TGTGCCATCAGAGGGGTCGATGAGCAGTTCTTC. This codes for CAIRGVDEQFF.

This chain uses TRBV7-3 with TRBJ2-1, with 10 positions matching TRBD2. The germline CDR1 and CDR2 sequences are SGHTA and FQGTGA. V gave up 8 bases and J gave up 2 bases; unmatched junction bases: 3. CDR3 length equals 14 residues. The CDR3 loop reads CASALAGAYNEQFF. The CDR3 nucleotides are TGTGCCAGCGCCCTAGCGGGAGCCTACAATGAGCAGTTCTTC.